The rows below give T cell receptor beta chains drawn from one sample of a study of blood T cells in healthy people across ages. TCRdb analysed the 5' RACE reads with MiXCR anew, one entry per CDR3 protein. The sample has hundreds of thousands of distinct CDR3 sequences; around two fifths are singletons. The specimen sequenced was blood. These receptors originate from an older man in good health. CDR3s include the opening cysteine and the closing phenylalanine or tryptophan. Fields, in order: clone size, D gene, J gene, V gene, CDR3 protein, CDR3 DNA. D genes are given only for firm matches. Clone size appears in some rows only: once, few, many, or a class for an expanded clone.

clone_size: .
d_call: .
j_call: TRBJ2-5
v_call: TRBV7-3
cdr3_aa: CASSPSIEETQYF
cdr3_nt: TGTGCCAGCAGCCCGAGCATAGAAGAGACCCAGTACTTC

clone_size: few
d_call: .
j_call: TRBJ2-7
v_call: TRBV29-1
cdr3_aa: CSVFTGSYEQYF
cdr3_nt: TGCAGCGTATTTACAGGGTCCTACGAGCAGTACTTC

clone_size: .
d_call: TRBD1
j_call: TRBJ2-3
v_call: TRBV6-5
cdr3_aa: CASSSKGQGSGTQYF
cdr3_nt: TGTGCCAGCAGTTCTAAAGGACAGGGGTCAGGTACGCAGTATTTT

clone_size: .
d_call: TRBD1
j_call: TRBJ2-7
v_call: TRBV27
cdr3_aa: CATCLSATGTEQYF
cdr3_nt: TGTGCCACCTGCTTGTCCGCGACAGGGACCGAGCAGTACTTC

clone_size: .
d_call: .
j_call: TRBJ2-7
v_call: TRBV7-9
cdr3_aa: CASRHTQGGEQYF
cdr3_nt: TGTGCCAGCAGACATACCCAGGGCGGTGAGCAGTACTTC

clone_size: few
d_call: TRBD2
j_call: TRBJ2-4
v_call: TRBV12-3/TRBV12-4
cdr3_aa: CASSPGLAGGLQYF
cdr3_nt: TGTGCCAGCAGTCCCGGACTAGCCGGCGGCCTTCAGTACTTC

clone_size: .
d_call: TRBD1
j_call: TRBJ1-5
v_call: TRBV20-1
cdr3_aa: CSARGYRGIGDQPQHF
cdr3_nt: TGCAGTGCTAGGGGATACAGGGGGATTGGAGATCAGCCCCAGCATTTT

clone_size: few
d_call: TRBD2
j_call: TRBJ2-5
v_call: TRBV5-6
cdr3_aa: CASSLPLAGEETQYF
cdr3_nt: TGTGCCAGCAGCTTGCCGCTAGCGGGGGAAGAGACCCAGTACTTC

clone_size: many
d_call: .
j_call: TRBJ2-3
v_call: TRBV29-1
cdr3_aa: CSVELDYFTDTQYF
cdr3_nt: TGCAGCGTTGAGCTGGACTACTTCACAGATACGCAGTATTTT

clone_size: .
d_call: TRBD2
j_call: TRBJ2-3
v_call: TRBV29-1
cdr3_aa: CSVEVGEGAGGPDTQYF
cdr3_nt: TGCAGCGTTGAAGTAGGGGAGGGAGCGGGAGGGCCAGATACGCAGTATTTT

clone_size: .
d_call: .
j_call: TRBJ1-6
v_call: TRBV27
cdr3_aa: CASNYRGSPLHF
cdr3_nt: TGTGCCAGCAACTATAGAGGGTCACCCCTCCACTTT

clone_size: .
d_call: TRBD2
j_call: TRBJ2-2
v_call: TRBV7-2
cdr3_aa: CASSFGGGHTGELFF
cdr3_nt: TGTGCCAGCAGCTTCGGGGGAGGGCACACCGGGGAGCTGTTTTTT

clone_size: few
d_call: TRBD1
j_call: TRBJ2-7
v_call: TRBV27
cdr3_aa: CASSSPLTGAAYEQYF
cdr3_nt: TGTGCCAGCAGTTCCCCCCTGACAGGGGCCGCCTACGAGCAGTACTTC

clone_size: .
d_call: .
j_call: TRBJ1-6
v_call: TRBV20-1
cdr3_aa: CSARDPSNNSPLHF
cdr3_nt: TGCAGTGCTAGAGATCCCTCAAATAATTCACCCCTCCACTTT

clone_size: .
d_call: TRBD2
j_call: TRBJ2-5
v_call: TRBV6-5
cdr3_aa: CASSYLVAGGETQYF
cdr3_nt: TGTGCCAGCAGTTACTTAGTAGCGGGAGGAGAGACCCAGTACTTC

clone_size: few
d_call: .
j_call: TRBJ2-3
v_call: TRBV6-5
cdr3_aa: CASSKRTSKSTDTQYF
cdr3_nt: TGTGCCAGCAGCAAACGGACATCTAAGAGCACAGATACGCAGTATTTT